This T cell receptor (beta chain) is from a study of cytomegalovirus exposure and HLA in healthy donors. Findings of the study overall: Immune exposure was documented only through CMV serostatus. Through in vitro validation, three CMV-associated chains were shown to be specific for CMV antigens. Many donors shared some public TCRs, even though most TCR sequences were rare.

Amplification used 60 Vbeta primers and 13 Jbeta primers. The table came from immunoSEQ multiplex PCR; TCRdb's copy has only in-frame clones and leaves some out. The table records about 45,000 clones, roughly 90% of them present only once. This clone was seen more than once but under ten times. Antigen: not known. From germline, CDR1 is SNHLY and CDR2 FYNNEI. This CDR3 region has 14 residues. Trimming took off 7 bases at V and 1 base at J, with 11 bases between the two ends. The TCR was taken from a woman aged 40 to 55 in good health and CMV-seropositive. The material sequenced was PBMCs. The chain couples TRBV2 to TRBJ2-1, with D possibly being TRBD1 (5 bases). CDR3 coding DNA: TGTGCCAGCAAGACCGACAGTTCCTACAATGAGCAGTTCTTC. It translates to CASKTDSSYNEQFF.